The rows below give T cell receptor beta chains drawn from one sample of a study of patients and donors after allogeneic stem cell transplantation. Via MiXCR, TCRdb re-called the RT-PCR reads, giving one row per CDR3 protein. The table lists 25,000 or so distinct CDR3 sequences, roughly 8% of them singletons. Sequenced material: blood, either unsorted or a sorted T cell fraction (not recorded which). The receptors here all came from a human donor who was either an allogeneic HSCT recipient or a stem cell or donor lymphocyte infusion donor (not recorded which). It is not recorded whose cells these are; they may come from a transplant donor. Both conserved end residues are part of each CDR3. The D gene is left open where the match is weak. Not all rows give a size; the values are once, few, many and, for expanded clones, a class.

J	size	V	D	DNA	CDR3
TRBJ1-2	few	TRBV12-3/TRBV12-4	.	TGTGCCAGCAGTTCATCCGGGGGCAGGGGTCACTATGGCTACACCTTC	CASSSSGGRGHYGYTF
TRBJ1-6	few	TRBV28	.	TGTGCCAGCAGTTTTGAGATTAGGCTCCTCCACTTT	CASSFEIRLLHF
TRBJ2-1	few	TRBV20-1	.	TGCAGTGCTAGACCTTTAAGCGGGTCATTGTACAATGAGCAGTTCTTC	CSARPLSGSLYNEQFF
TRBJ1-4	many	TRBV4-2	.	TGTGCCAGCAGCCAATCCGCGGGTGCAACTAATGAAAAACTGTTTTTT	CASSQSAGATNEKLFF
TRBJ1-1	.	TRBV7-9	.	TGTGCCAGCATCCCGGAGAACACTGAAGCTTTCTTT	CASIPENTEAFF
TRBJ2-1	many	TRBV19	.	TGTGCCAGCTCAGATTTTCCGGGCTCGTTGTTCTTC	CASSDFPGSLFF
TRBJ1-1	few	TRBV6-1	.	TGTGCCAGCAGTCCCCGGGACGGCCTACCTCGGTCGGAAGCTTTCTTT	CASSPRDGLPRSEAFF
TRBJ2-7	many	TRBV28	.	TGTGCCAGCAAGGCGAACGGAGCAGGCTCCTACGAGCAGTACTTC	CASKANGAGSYEQYF
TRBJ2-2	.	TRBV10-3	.	TGTGCCATCAATCACTCGGGGGCCCCGGGGACCGGGGAGCTGTTTTTT	CAINHSGAPGTGELFF
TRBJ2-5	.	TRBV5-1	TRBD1	TGCGCCAGCAGGTCACAGGGGACCCAAGAGACCCAGTACTTC	CASRSQGTQETQYF
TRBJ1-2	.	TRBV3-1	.	TGTGCCAGCAGCCAACTCCCGGAGGGCTACACCTTC	CASSQLPEGYTF
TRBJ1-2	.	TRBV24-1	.	TGTGCCACCAGCGATGAGCGGGGCTACACCTTC	CATSDERGYTF
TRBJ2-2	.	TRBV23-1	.	.	CASSLSGVRGQTPGSCFF
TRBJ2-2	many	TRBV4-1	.	TGCGCCAGCAGCCAAGTCCCCCCGGCGAATCCGAACACCGGGGAGCTGTTTTTT	CASSQVPPANPNTGELFF
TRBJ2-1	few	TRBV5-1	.	TGCGCCAGCAGCTTCTACAATGAGCAGTTCTTC	CASSFYNEQFF
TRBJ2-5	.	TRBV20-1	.	TGCAGTGCTAGAGTCCTGGGGCAAGAGACCCAGTACTTC	CSARVLGQETQYF
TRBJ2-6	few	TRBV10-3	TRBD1	TGTGCCATCAGTGATAAGACAGGGGGCGCTGGGGCCAACGTCCTGACTTTC	CAISDKTGGAGANVLTF
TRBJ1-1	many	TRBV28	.	TGTGCCAGCACCCGAGACAGTCCGCGCGAAGCTTTCTTT	CASTRDSPREAFF
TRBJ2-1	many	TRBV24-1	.	TGTGCCACCAGTGACTCCACTAGGGTTGTTGAGCAGTTCTTC	CATSDSTRVVEQFF
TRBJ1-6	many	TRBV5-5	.	TGTGCCAGCAGCTCTGAAGGTTACAATTCACCCCTCCACTTT	CASSSEGYNSPLHF
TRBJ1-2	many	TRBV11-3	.	TGTGCCAGCAGCTTAGGCAGTCAGGATGGCTACACCTTC	CASSLGSQDGYTF
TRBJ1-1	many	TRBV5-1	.	TGCGCCAGCAGCTCCTCGTGGGACACTGAAGCTTTCTTT	CASSSSWDTEAFF
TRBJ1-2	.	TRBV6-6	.	TGTGCCAGCAGCCGGGGGATCGACTATGGCTACACCTTC	CASSRGIDYGYTF
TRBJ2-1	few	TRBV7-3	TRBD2	TGTGCCAGCAGCAGAAGCGGGGGGGGGTTCTCTGAGCAGTTCTTC	CASSRSGGGFSEQFF
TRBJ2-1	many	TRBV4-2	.	TGTGCCAGCAGCCAAGAGTGGGGTTCCTACAATGAGCAGTTCTTC	CASSQEWGSYNEQFF
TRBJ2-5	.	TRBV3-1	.	TGTGCCAGCAGCCAAGACCAAGAGACCCAGTACTTC	CASSQDQETQYF
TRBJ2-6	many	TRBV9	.	TGTGCCAGCAGCGTAGTTGGCTCTGGGGCCAACGTCCTGACTTTC	CASSVVGSGANVLTF
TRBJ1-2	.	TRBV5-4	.	TGTGCCAGCAGCCCCACAGGGCAGGCTAACTATGGCTACACCTTC	CASSPTGQANYGYTF
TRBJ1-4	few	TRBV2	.	TGTGCCAGCATTAGACAGGCGCTTTCGGAAAAACTGTTTTTT	CASIRQALSEKLFF
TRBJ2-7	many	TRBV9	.	TGTGCCAGCAGCGTAGGGCTTCAGGGTAGTATCTACGAGCAGTACTTC	CASSVGLQGSIYEQYF
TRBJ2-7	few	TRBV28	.	TGTGCCAGCAGTTTATACTACCCCGCCTACGAGCAGTACTTC	CASSLYYPAYEQYF
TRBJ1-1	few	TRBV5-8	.	TGTGCCAGCAGCTTGCCCGGGATCGTGGCGGAGACTGAAGCTTTCTTT	CASSLPGIVAETEAFF
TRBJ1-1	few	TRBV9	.	TGTGCCAGCAGCGTAGGGGAGGGGGATGAAGCTTTCTTT	CASSVGEGDEAFF
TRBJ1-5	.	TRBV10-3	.	TGTGCCATCAGTGAGTTGGGGGGTTATAGCAATCAGCCCCAGCATTTT	CAISELGGYSNQPQHF
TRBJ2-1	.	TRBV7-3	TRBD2	TGTGCCAGCAGCTCCGCAGCGGGAGTGCCCTACAATGAGCAGTTCTTC	CASSSAAGVPYNEQFF
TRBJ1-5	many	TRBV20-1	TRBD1	TGCAGTGCTAGAGACGCGGGACAGGCTTATAGCAATCAGCCCCAGCATTTT	CSARDAGQAYSNQPQHF
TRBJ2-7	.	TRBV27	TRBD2	TGTGCCAGCAGTATCCGACTAGCGGGGGGAACCTACGAGCAGTACTTC	CASSIRLAGGTYEQYF
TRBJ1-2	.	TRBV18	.	TGTGCCAGCTCACCAGTCAGGGCATATGACTATGGCTACACCTTC	CASSPVRAYDYGYTF
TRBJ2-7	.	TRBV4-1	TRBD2	TGCGCCAGCAGCCGAGCGGGGCCCGGCTCCTACGAGCAGTACTTC	CASSRAGPGSYEQYF
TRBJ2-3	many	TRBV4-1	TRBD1	TGCGCCAGCAGCCCCGGACAGGGGAGCCAGCGTACGCAGTATTTT	CASSPGQGSQRTQYF
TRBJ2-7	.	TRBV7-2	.	TGTGCCAGCAGCTTAGACCCGGGTTCCAACGAGCAGTACTTC	CASSLDPGSNEQYF
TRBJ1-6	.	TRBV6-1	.	TGTGCCAGCAGTGAAGGGCAGAAAGGCTCACCCCTCCACTTT	CASSEGQKGSPLHF
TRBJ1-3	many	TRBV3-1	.	TGTGCCAGCAGCCCGACATTTGGAAACACCATATATTTT	CASSPTFGNTIYF
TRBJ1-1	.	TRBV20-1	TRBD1	TGCAGCGGGAAATGGGGACAGCTGAACACTGAAGCTTTCTTT	CSGKWGQLNTEAFF
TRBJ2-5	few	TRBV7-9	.	TGTGCCAGCAGCCCCTCAGGGTCTCAAGAGACCCAGTACTTC	CASSPSGSQETQYF
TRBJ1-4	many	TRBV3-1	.	TGTGCCAGCAGCCATTCCGCCAACAGGGCAACTAATGAAAAACTGTTTTTT	CASSHSANRATNEKLFF
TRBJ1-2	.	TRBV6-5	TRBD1	TGTGCCAGCAGTTATGGACAGGGAATTAACTATGGCTACACCTTC	CASSYGQGINYGYTF
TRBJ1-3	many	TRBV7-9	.	TGTGCCAGCAGCTTAGGAGACAAGGCGGGAAACACCATATATTTT	CASSLGDKAGNTIYF
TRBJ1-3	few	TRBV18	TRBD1	TGTGCCAGCCACGAGGGACAGGCTGGAAACACCATATATTTT	CASHEGQAGNTIYF
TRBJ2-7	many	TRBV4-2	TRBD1	TGTGCCAGCAGCCAAGGACAGGGGAGAGGCTACGAGCAGTACTTC	CASSQGQGRGYEQYF
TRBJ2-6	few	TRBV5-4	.	TGTGCCAGCAGCTTGGGGTGGAGCTCTGGGGCCAACGTCCTGACTTTC	CASSLGWSSGANVLTF
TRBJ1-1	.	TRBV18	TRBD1	TGTGCCAGCTCACCACCTATGTCGACAGGGGCGATGAACACTGAAGCTTTCTTT	CASSPPMSTGAMNTEAFF
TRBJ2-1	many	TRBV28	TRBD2	TGTGCCAGCAGTCCTCAAAGGGGAGGGAATCCCTACAATGAGCAGTTCTTC	CASSPQRGGNPYNEQFF
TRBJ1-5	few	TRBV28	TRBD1	TGTGCCAGCAGTTCGCGACAGGGAAGCAATCAGCCCCAGCATTTT	CASSSRQGSNQPQHF
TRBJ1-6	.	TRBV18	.	TGTGCCAGCTCACCACTGAGGGATAATTCACCCCTCCACTTT	CASSPLRDNSPLHF
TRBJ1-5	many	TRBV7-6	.	TGTGCCAGCAGGGACCGAGAGGAATTTAGCAATCAGCCCCAGCATTTT	CASRDREEFSNQPQHF
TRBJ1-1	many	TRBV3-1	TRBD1	TGTGCCAGCAGACACAGGGGATGGGACACTGAAGCTTTCTTT	CASRHRGWDTEAFF